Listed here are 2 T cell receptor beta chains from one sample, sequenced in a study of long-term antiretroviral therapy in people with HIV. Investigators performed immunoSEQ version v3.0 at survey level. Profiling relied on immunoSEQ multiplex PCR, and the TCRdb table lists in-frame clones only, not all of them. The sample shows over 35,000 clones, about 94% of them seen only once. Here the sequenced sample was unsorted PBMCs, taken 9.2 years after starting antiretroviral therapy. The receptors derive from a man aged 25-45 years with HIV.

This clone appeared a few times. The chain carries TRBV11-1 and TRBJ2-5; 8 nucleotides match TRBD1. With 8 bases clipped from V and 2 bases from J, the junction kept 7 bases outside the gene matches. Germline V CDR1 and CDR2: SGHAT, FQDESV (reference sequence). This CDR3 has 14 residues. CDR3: CASLMTGAQETQYF. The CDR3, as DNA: TGTGCCAGCCTGATGACAGGGGCACAAGAGACCCAGTACTTC.

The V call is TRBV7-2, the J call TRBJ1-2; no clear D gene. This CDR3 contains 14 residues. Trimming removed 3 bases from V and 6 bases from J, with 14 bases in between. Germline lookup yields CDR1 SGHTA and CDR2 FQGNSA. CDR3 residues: CASSFGGKGNGYTF. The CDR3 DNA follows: TGTGCCAGCAGCTTCGGAGGGAAAGGGAATGGCTACACCTTC.